Sequencing of this T cell receptor (beta chain) was carried out in a study of blood T cells in healthy people across ages. In the study overall: In model experiments, template switching was able to capture about one barcoded beta molecule for every two T cells that were present. Study observations and caveats: A roughly linear age-dependent decrease characterized TCR beta diversity per million T cells. Naive and antigen-experienced cells could not be conclusively compared, given unsorted PBMCs.

Germline V lookup: CDR1 KGHDR, CDR2 SFDVKD. The CDR3 is made up of 16 amino acids. V was pared by 8 bases and J by 14 bases, with 31 bases between. A second PCR of 7 to 11 cycles used a sample-barcoded 5' primer and a J-beta primer mix. TCRdb used MiXCR to reprocess the 5' RACE reads, holding one entry per CDR3 protein. The repertoire holds approximately 800,000 distinct CDR3 sequences, with about 53% as singletons. This clonotype showed up just a few times. Its antigen is unknown. The chain is built from TRBV24-1 and TRBJ2-3; TRBD1 is a possible D gene (7 bases). The sequenced sample consisted of blood. This TCR was recovered from a man older than 75 in good health. CDR3 nucleotide sequence: TGTGCCACCATTAGGGGGCCCCGGGAGATGACCAGATACGCGTATTTT. This translates into CATIRGPREMTRYAYF.